Shown below are 23 T cell receptor beta chains from a single sample sequenced in a study of regulatory T cells in long-lasting Graves disease. Time point of the sample: newly diagnosed GD, antithyroid drugs for less than 3 months. PBMC-extracted RNA yielded the TCR library. Construction of TCR beta libraries relied on iRepertoire HTBI primers and on Arm-PCR targeting CDR3 regions. TCRdb reanalysed the multiplex PCR reads using MiXCR and keeps one entry per CDR3 protein. The sample records hundreds of thousands of distinct CDR3 sequences, roughly a sixth being singletons. This sample also appeared in a second study, on T cells in Graves' hyperthyroidism and ophthalmopathy.

This material consisted of peripheral blood mononuclear cells (PBMCs), taken at new diagnosis, from a patient treated with antithyroid drugs. The receptors were gathered from a man aged 40-49 years with Graves disease.

This clonotype was seen once. The chain carries TRBV4-1 and TRBJ2-2, with unresolved D. V lost 0 bases to trimming and J lost 2 bases, with 7 bases between them. Germline CDR1 MGHRA, CDR2 YSYEKL. The CDR3 totals 15 residues. In nucleotides, the CDR3 is TGCGCCAGCAGCCAAGAGTGGCGCAACACCGGGGAGCTGTTTTTT. Encoded protein: CASSQEWRNTGELFF.

The sample holds many counts of this clonotype. V is TRBV3-1 and J is TRBJ1-1; D is unclear. The CDR3 is 13 amino acids. Germline CDR1 LGHDT, CDR2 YNNKEL (reference sequence). V lost 1 base and J 5 bases, leaving 8 bases between the germline ends. The CDR3 DNA follows: TGTGCCAGCAGCCAAGTTATGGGAACTGAAGCTTTCTTT. Its protein product is CASSQVMGTEAFF.

There are many counts of this clonotype. The V call is TRBV5-1, the J call TRBJ2-1; TRBD2 matches 9 bases. Losses at the gene ends were 3 bases for V and 4 bases for J; bases not matched to a gene: 5. The CDR3 loop spans 15 amino acids. Germline CDR1 is SGHRS and CDR2 is YFSETQ. CDR3 protein: CASSSAGGVYNEQFF. The CDR3 region has the DNA TGCGCCAGCAGCTCAGCGGGGGGCGTGTACAATGAGCAGTTCTTC.

A word on this clonotype: One end of the junction varies from germline; a read error may be responsible. This chain joins TRBV2 and TRBJ2-5; tentative D call: TRBD1 (6 bases). Germline CDR1 is SNHLY and CDR2 is FYNNEI. There are 15 residues in the CDR3. The CDR3 DNA reads TGTACCAGCAGGGCCGGGATAGGGGGCCAAGAGACCCAGTACTTC. It is translated as CTSRAGIGGQETQYF.

This clonotype was found many times. The chain combines TRBV20-1 with TRBJ2-1; the match to TRBD2 covers 12 bases. CDR1 is DFQATT and CDR2 is SNEGSKA in the germline V gene (reference sequence). V was pared by 3 bases and J by 1 base, with 4 bases of the junction left unmatched. This CDR3 is 16 amino acids long. CDR3 sequence (DNA): TGCAGTGCTAGTGGACTAGCGGGGTCATCCTACAATGAGCAGTTCTTC. It is translated as CSASGLAGSSYNEQFF.

About this clonotype itself: Since a much larger clone is just one base distant, this may be a read error. The chain is built from TRBV3-1 and TRBJ2-7, with D perhaps matching TRBD1 or TRBD2 (5 bases each). Trimming left V 8 bases short and J 3 bases short, with 14 bases between. Germline CDR1 and CDR2: LGHDT and YNNKEL (reference sequence). The CDR3 spans 13 residues. CDR3 coding DNA: TGTGCCAGCGGTGACGGGGCCATCTACGAGCAGTACTTC. Translated, it gives CASGDGAIYEQYF.

This clonotype was found many times. The chain couples TRBV2 to TRBJ2-1; tentative D call: TRBD1 (5 bases). Matching the DNA end better, TRBJ2-5 makes the J call doubtful. Looked up from germline, CDR1 is SNHLY and CDR2 is FYNNEI. The CDR3 has 15 residues. The DNA for the CDR3 is TGTGCCAGCAGTGAATTGGTAGGGGATGGTGAGACCCAGTACTTC. This gives the protein CASSELVGDGETQYF.

This clonotype was seen many times. The V and J genes are TRBV20-1 and TRBJ2-3; D gene uncertain. CDR3 length equals 13 residues. Trimming cost V 4 bases and J 2 bases, with 10 bases left between them. CDR1 and CDR2 from the germline V gene are DFQATT and SNEGSKA (reference sequence). This CDR3 reads CSATSLNTDTQYF. Written as DNA, the CDR3 is TGCAGTGCTACCAGTCTAAACACAGATACGCAGTATTTT.

This clonotype was seen repeatedly, ten times or more. The V and J genes are TRBV30 and TRBJ2-3; D perhaps matches TRBD2 (5 bases). The CDR3 spans 14 residues. Trimming removed 5 bases from V and 1 base from J, with 13 bases in between. Germline V lookup: CDR1 GTSNPN, CDR2 SVGIG (reference sequence). The chain's CDR3 is CAWEVGGRTDTQYF. Here the CDR3 DNA reads TGTGCCTGGGAGGTCGGCGGGCGCACAGATACGCAGTATTTT.

This clonotype occurred many times. The CDR3 nucleotides read TGCAGCGTTTCGAGGGCCGGAGATACGCAGTATTTT. It is translated as CSVSRAGDTQYF. The rearrangement links TRBV29-1 to TRBJ2-3; tentative D call: TRBD2 (5 bases). CDR1 and CDR2 (germline): SQVTM, ANQGSEA. CDR3 length: 12 amino acids. With 5 bases removed from V and 5 bases from J, the gap between germline ends came to 11 bases.

The chain joins TRBV11-2 to TRBJ2-5; 9 bases are a match to TRBD2. In germline, CDR1 is SGHAT, CDR2 FQNNGV. The CDR3 sequence is 14 residues long. The J segment lost 2 bases and the V segment lost 7 bases, leaving 5 bases of the junction unmatched. The CDR3 protein is CASTILAGQETQYF. DNA of the CDR3: TGTGCCAGCACCATACTAGCGGGTCAAGAGACCCAGTACTTC.

This clonotype was detected many times. The chain combines TRBV5-1 with TRBJ1-1; no clear D gene. CDR1 is SGHRS and CDR2 is YFSETQ in the germline V gene. The V end lost 4 bases, the J end lost 5 bases, and 12 bases lay between the germline ends. The length of the CDR3 is 13 residues. The CDR3 nucleotides are TGCGCCAGCAGCCCCGTTTTTGGTACTGAAGCTTTCTTT. Its translation: CASSPVFGTEAFF.

The V call is TRBV5-1, the J call TRBJ1-1; 10 bases map to TRBD1. CDR1 is SGHRS, CDR2 YFSETQ, per germline. J lost 5 bases, V lost 4 bases, and 8 bases had no gene match. This CDR3 has 15 amino acids. The CDR3 DNA reads as TGCGCCAGCAGCCCGGGACAGGGGAAAGGGACTGAAGCTTTCTTT. This translates into CASSPGQGKGTEAFF.

Many counts were recorded for this clonotype. This chain connects TRBV5-1 to TRBJ2-6; D possibly matches TRBD1 or TRBD2 (5 bases each). CDR3 length: 17 residues. Germline V gene sequence: CDR1 SGHRS, CDR2 YFSETQ. V was pared by 0 bases and J by 0 bases, with 10 bases between. CDR3 bases: TGCGCCAGCAGCTTGGAGGGACGGTTCTCTGGGGCCAACGTCCTGACTTTC. This codes for CASSLEGRFSGANVLTF. The complete variable domain, with remaining parts taken from reference TRBV5-1 and TRBJ2-6, reads KAGVTQTPRYLIKTRGQQVTLSCSPISGHRSVSWYQQTPGQGLQFLFEYFSETQRNKGNFPGRFSGRQFSNSRSEMNVSTLELGDSALYLCASSLEGRFSGANVLTFGAGSRLTVL.

This rearrangement joins TRBV28 to TRBJ1-2, with D hard to call. The CDR3 sequence is 12 residues long. Trimming pared 7 bases from V and 7 bases from J, leaving 13 bases between. Germline CDR1 reads MDHEN; CDR2 reads SYDVKM. CDR3 sequence reads: CASKRSLPGYTF. CDR3 sequence (DNA): TGTGCCAGCAAACGGAGCCTCCCTGGCTACACCTTC.

Of note for this clonotype: A much larger clone lies a single base off, so this may be a read error. The chain has TRBV18 and TRBJ2-7; no definite D call. The V gene's germline CDR1 is KGHSH and CDR2 LQKENI. Trimming pared 2 bases from V and 6 bases from J, leaving 14 bases between. The CDR3 is 14 amino acids. The CDR3 reads CASSPSSVRFEQYF. The CDR3 nucleotides are TGTGCCAGCTCACCAAGCAGCGTCAGATTCGAGCAGTACTTC.

In regard to this clonotype: A far larger clone lies a single base away; this is likely a read error. The gene calls are TRBV6-1 and TRBJ1-5; D perhaps matches TRBD1 (6 bases). Germline V gene data show CDR1 as MNHNS and CDR2 as SASEGT. This CDR3 has 15 amino acids. Trimming took 3 bases from V and 5 from J, leaving 14 bases between them. CDR3 sequence reads: CASSERVAGDQPQHF. CDR3 nucleotides: TGTGCCAGCAGTGAGAGGGTGGCAGGGGATCAGCCCCAGCATTTT.

In this sample, this clonotype turned up many times. This chain joins TRBV7-3 and TRBJ2-5; 8 nucleotides agree with TRBD1. CDR1 and CDR2 (germline): SGHTA, FQGTGA. This CDR3 contains 13 residues. V gave up 5 bases and J gave up 5 bases; unmatched junction bases: 4. This CDR3 is CASSTHRGETQYF. In DNA form, the CDR3 reads TGTGCCAGCAGCACCCACAGGGGGGAGACCCAGTACTTC.

This chain links TRBV29-1 with TRBJ2-5; D is uncertain. From germline, CDR1 is SQVTM and CDR2 ANQGSEA. The V end was cut by 3 bases, the J end by 5 bases, with 10 bases between. CDR3 length: 12 residues. The CDR3 DNA sequence: TGCAGCGTTGAGAGCCGGAAGGAGACCCAGTACTTC. Its protein product is CSVESRKETQYF.

This clonotype has at least ten counts. The chain recombines TRBV6-1 with TRBJ2-5; D is unclear. This CDR3 has 14 residues. V gave up 3 bases and J gave up 4 bases, with 12 bases separating them. Germline CDR1 and CDR2: MNHNS and SASEGT. CDR3 DNA: TGTGCCAGCAGTGACCTCGTGTTCGTAGAGACCCAGTACTTC. Encoded protein: CASSDLVFVETQYF.

The V and J genes are TRBV6-1 and TRBJ1-6; D possibly corresponds to TRBD1 (5 bases). Germline V gene lookup returns CDR1 MNHNS and CDR2 SASEGT. V lost 2 bases and J 7 bases, leaving 12 bases between the germline ends. The CDR3 is 15 amino acids. CDR3 amino acids: CASSEFVRENSPLHF. The CDR3 nucleotides are TGTGCCAGCAGTGAATTTGTCAGGGAAAATTCACCCCTCCACTTT.

This clonotype was detected ten times or more. The chain is built from TRBV9 and TRBJ2-5; 10 bases map to TRBD1. The germline V gene encodes CDR1 SGDLS and CDR2 YYNGEE. The junction had 14 bases not matched to a gene; V was cut back by 2 bases and J by 4 bases. This CDR3 has 18 amino acids. CDR3 residues: CASSVRDRGLLKLETQYF. The CDR3 nucleotides read TGTGCCAGCAGCGTCCGGGACAGGGGACTACTCAAGTTAGAGACCCAGTACTTC.

The chain joins TRBV28 to TRBJ1-4, with D tentatively TRBD1 (6 bases). From germline, CDR1 is MDHEN and CDR2 SYDVKM. Trimming pared 5 bases from V and 0 bases from J, leaving 16 bases between. The CDR3 is made up of 17 amino acids. The CDR3 DNA is TGTGCCAGCAGTGACGGGACGGGACATTCAACTAATGAAAAACTGTTTTTT. Amino acid sequence: CASSDGTGHSTNEKLFF.